A single sample is the source of the 32 T cell receptor beta chains below, sequenced in a study of Ad26.COV2.S vaccination and SARS-CoV-2 variants. Only in-frame clones appear in the TCRdb table, and some are missing; sequencing was by immunoSEQ multiplex PCR. The sample includes roughly 320,000 clones, around 81% seen only once; the top ten take 2% to 2.5%. Specified treatment: roughly 19 received Ad26.COV2.S at low or high dose, single or two shots; roughly five received placebo; per-sample allocation not given. It was on day 63 after the first vaccine or placebo injection that samples were taken. The starting material was peripheral blood, obtained in a trial of Ad26.COV2.S vaccine versus placebo. The receptor set was obtained from a person between 18 and 65 years old who received the Ad26.COV2.S COVID-19 vaccine or a placebo.

The gene calls are TRBV27 and TRBJ2-6; TRBD1 might be the D (6 bases). Trimming pared 3 bases from V and 0 bases from J, leaving 6 bases between. CDR3 length: 15 amino acids. Germline V CDR1 and CDR2: MNHEY, SMNVEV (reference sequence). CDR3 nucleotides: TGTGCCAGCAGTTTGGACAGCTCTGGGGCCAACGTCCTGACTTTC. Translated, it gives CASSLDSSGANVLTF. The complete variable domain, with remaining parts taken from reference TRBV27 and TRBJ2-6, reads EAQVTQNPRYLITVTGKKLTVTCSQNMNHEYMSWYRQDPGLGLRQIYYSMNVEVTDKGDVPEGYKVSRKEKRNFPLILESPSPNQTSLYFCASSLDSSGANVLTFGAGSRLTVL.

V usage is TRBV5-1 and J usage is TRBJ1-1, with TRBD1 as a possible D gene (5 bases). Germline V gives CDR1 SGHRS, CDR2 YFSETQ. The CDR3 covers 16 residues. V was pared by 1 base and J by 1 base, with 14 bases between. Here the CDR3 DNA reads TGCGCCAGCAGCTTGACCCCCGACAGACAGAACACTGAAGCTTTCTTT. This codes for CASSLTPDRQNTEAFF.

This CDR3 reads CASSLERGGWKTQYF. As DNA, the CDR3 is TGTGCCAGCAGCTTAGAACGGGGGGGTTGGAAGACCCAGTACTTC. This chain joins TRBV7-9 and TRBJ2-5, with TRBD2 matching over 8 bases. The germline V gene has CDR1 SEHNR and CDR2 FQNEAQ (reference sequence). The junction had 7 bases not matched to a gene; V was cut back by 1 base and J by 6 bases. The CDR3 loop spans 15 amino acids. The variable domain in full, with the rest retrieved from reference TRBV7-9 and TRBJ2-5, is DTGVSQNPRHKITKRGQNVTFRCDPISEHNRLYWYRQTLGQGPEFLTYFQNEAQLEKSRLLSDRFSAERPKGSFSTLEIQRTEQGDSAMYLCASSLERGGWKTQYFGPGTRLLVL.

The chain links TRBV11-3 to TRBJ2-1; D unclear. Germline lookup yields CDR1 SGHNT and CDR2 YENEEA. There are 13 residues in the CDR3. V lost 1 base and J 7 bases, leaving 8 bases between the germline ends. CDR3 DNA: TGTGCCAGCAGCTTAGGGGTTTTAAATGAGCAGTTCTTC. This encodes CASSLGVLNEQFF.

The V gene is TRBV19, the J gene TRBJ2-2, with TRBD1 identical over 7 bases. V shed 3 bases and J 1 base; nucleotides not matched to a gene: 2. The germline gives CDR1 LNHDA, CDR2 SQIVND (reference sequence). The CDR3 totals 15 residues. Here the CDR3 reads CASSIRDRNTGELFF. CDR3 nucleotides: TGTGCCAGTAGTATCCGGGACAGGAACACCGGGGAGCTGTTTTTT.

In the case of this clone: Other DNA variants within this sample encode the same CDR3. This chain joins TRBV7-9 and TRBJ1-1, with D possibly matching TRBD1 (6 bases). Germline V lookup: CDR1 SEHNR, CDR2 FQNEAQ (reference sequence). The CDR3 contains 13 residues. The V gene lost 6 bases and the J gene lost 1 base, with 9 bases spanning the gap. Written as DNA, the CDR3 is TGTGCCAGCAGTAGACAGGAGAACACTGAAGCTTTCTTT. It translates to CASSRQENTEAFF.

The chain employs TRBV5-1 and TRBJ2-2; 9 nucleotides agree with TRBD1. The germline gives CDR1 SGHRS, CDR2 YFSETQ. CDR3 length: 16 amino acids. The ends lost 4 bases at V and 4 bases at J; junction bases unmatched: 8. CDR3 region: CASSRDGTGTTGELFF. The CDR3 DNA is TGCGCCAGCAGCCGGGATGGGACAGGGACCACCGGGGAGCTGTTTTTT.

This clone appeared a single time. The chain uses TRBV7-2 and TRBJ2-7; maybe TRBD1 (6 bases). This CDR3 spans 16 amino acids. Germline assignment: CDR1 SGHTA and CDR2 FQGNSA. The V and J ends lost 2 bases and 0 bases respectively, with 14 bases between them. The CDR3 is CASSLQSGQPSYEQYF. The CDR3 DNA sequence: TGTGCCAGCAGCTTACAATCCGGACAGCCCTCCTACGAGCAGTACTTC.

The rearrangement joins TRBV20-1 to TRBJ1-1; possibly TRBD1 for D (5 bases). CDR1 is DFQATT and CDR2 is SNEGSKA in the germline V gene (reference sequence). The CDR3 has 11 residues. V lost 2 bases, J lost 11 bases, and 12 bases lay in between. In DNA, the CDR3 is TGCAGTGCTAGATCGGCAGGGTCGGCTTTCTTT. It specifies CSARSAGSAFF.

The V call is TRBV10-1, the J call TRBJ1-5; D ambiguous. V was clipped by 5 bases and J by 3 bases, with 5 bases between them. CDR3 length equals 12 residues. Germline V gives CDR1 WNHNN, CDR2 SYGVQD (reference sequence). This chain's CDR3 is CASSPNNQPQHF. In DNA form, the CDR3 reads TGCGCCAGCAGTCCGAACAATCAGCCCCAGCATTTT.

This clone was detected only a few times. The rearrangement joins TRBV7-9 to TRBJ2-7; TRBD2 agrees at 12 bases. The V and J ends lost 5 bases and 4 bases, in that order; junction bases with no gene match: 3. The CDR3 is made up of 14 amino acids. Looked up from germline, CDR1 is SEHNR and CDR2 is FQNEAQ (reference sequence). The CDR3 protein is CASSHGLAGYEQYF. For the CDR3, the DNA is TGTGCCAGCAGCCACGGACTAGCGGGGTACGAGCAGTACTTC.

The chain couples TRBV14 to TRBJ1-2; D unresolved. The V gene's germline CDR1 is SGHDN and CDR2 FVKESK. Trimming took off 1 base at V and 7 bases at J, with 7 bases between the two ends. This CDR3 region has 12 residues. CDR3 amino acids: CASSQGLFGYTF. In DNA form, the CDR3 reads TGTGCCAGCAGCCAAGGGTTATTTGGCTACACCTTC.

The chain carries TRBV3-1 (or the pseudogene TRBV3-2) and TRBJ2-3, with D perhaps TRBD1 (5 bases). Germline CDR1 and CDR2: LGHDT and YNNKEL (reference sequence). The CDR3 is 15 amino acids. V dropped 1 base and J dropped 2 bases, with 10 bases sitting between them. Here the CDR3 DNA reads TGTGCCAGCAGCCAAGTCAGGGCTACCACAGATACGCAGTATTTT. It encodes CASSQVRATTDTQYF.

This clone has a single count. The chain has TRBV27 and TRBJ2-5, with 8 nucleotides matching TRBD1. After removal of 0 bases from V and 3 bases from J, the junction contained 3 bases not matched to a gene. Germline-derived CDR1 and CDR2 are MNHEY and SMNVEV (reference sequence). This CDR3 is built from 15 residues. CDR3 residues: CASSLSGQGEETQYF. DNA of the CDR3: TGTGCCAGCAGTTTATCCGGACAGGGAGAAGAGACCCAGTACTTC.

Only one count was recorded for this clone. This sequence joins TRBV6-1 and TRBJ1-1; D not resolved. The length of the CDR3 is 17 residues. Germline V gives CDR1 MNHNS, CDR2 SASEGT. V was cut by 3 bases and J by 0 bases, with 17 bases left in between. This CDR3 reads CASSDRGFSPMNTEAFF. The CDR3 nucleotides are TGTGCCAGCAGTGATAGAGGTTTTAGCCCAATGAACACTGAAGCTTTCTTT.

The chain is built from TRBV4-1 and TRBJ2-7; TRBD1 aligns across 8 bases. Trimming cost V 4 bases and J 2 bases; bases outside gene matches: 10. Germline V gene sequence: CDR1 MGHRA, CDR2 YSYEKL. The CDR3 consists of 16 residues. CDR3 protein: CASSRIGQGPTYEQYF. CDR3 coding DNA: TGCGCCAGCAGCCGGATAGGACAGGGTCCAACCTACGAGCAGTACTTC.

V is TRBV7-9 and J is TRBJ1-5, with 10 bases that match TRBD1. The CDR3 covers 15 residues. V shed 5 bases and J 4 bases; nucleotides not matched to a gene: 5. Germline V gene lookup returns CDR1 SEHNR and CDR2 FQNEAQ (reference sequence). The CDR3 sequence is CASSLGTGVNQPQHF. CDR3 bases: TGTGCCAGCAGCCTTGGGACAGGGGTTAATCAGCCCCAGCATTTT.

This clone is a singleton in its sample. The chain has TRBV27 and TRBJ2-7; 13 bases are shared with TRBD2. Germline values: CDR1 MNHEY, CDR2 SMNVEV (reference sequence). With V trimmed by 4 bases and J by 7 bases, 13 bases remained unmatched. The CDR3 totals 17 residues. The CDR3 region is CASSSPQLAGGPNEQYF. In nucleotides, the CDR3 is TGTGCCAGCAGTTCTCCTCAACTAGCGGGGGGGCCTAATGAGCAGTACTTC.

V gene TRBV10-3 combines with J gene TRBJ1-1; 7 bases fit TRBD1. CDR1 and CDR2 (germline): ENHRY, SYGVKD. The CDR3 is 14 amino acids. With V trimmed by 11 bases and J by 0 bases, 9 bases remained unmatched. The DNA for the CDR3 is TGTGCCGTGGGCCAGGGGGAAGTGAACACTGAAGCTTTCTTT. Translating gives CAVGQGEVNTEAFF.

The chain joins TRBV19 to TRBJ1-2; D perhaps matches TRBD1 (5 bases). The CDR3 contains 16 residues. Per germline, CDR1 LNHDA and CDR2 SQIVND (reference sequence). Trimming cost V 4 bases and J 0 bases, with 15 bases left between them. CDR3 sequence reads: CASSTAPGHSNYGYTF. The CDR3 coding sequence is TGTGCCAGTAGTACCGCGCCAGGGCACTCTAACTATGGCTACACCTTC.

V usage is TRBV11-3 and J usage is TRBJ1-5; 10 bases line up with TRBD1. Per the germline V gene, CDR1 is SGHNT and CDR2 is YENEEA. The CDR3 contains 15 residues. V lost 5 bases and J lost 5; bases outside the gene matches: 6. The CDR3 region has the DNA TGTGCCAGCAGCAAGGGGGGACAGGGGTATCAGCCCCAGCATTTT. Protein: CASSKGGQGYQPQHF.

V usage is TRBV12-3 or TRBV12-4 and J usage is TRBJ2-7, with D maybe TRBD1 (5 bases). This CDR3 is 13 amino acids long. Trimming shortened V by 1 base and J by 11 bases, and 15 bases separated the two germline ends. CDR3 sequence (DNA): TGTGCCAGCAGTTTAGGTGCCAGGGCCCCTAAGTACTTC. Translation gives CASSLGARAPKYF.

The chain has TRBV27 and TRBJ2-1, with 14 bases identical to TRBD2. In germline, CDR1 is MNHEY, CDR2 SMNVEV (reference sequence). V shed 5 bases and J 4 bases; nucleotides not matched to a gene: 4. The CDR3 spans 16 residues. This CDR3 reads CASSPGTSGGYNEQFF. The CDR3 region has the DNA TGTGCCAGCAGTCCAGGGACTAGCGGGGGATACAATGAGCAGTTCTTC.

As to this clone: At the DNA level, this CDR3 is encoded by other sequences in the same sample as well. V usage is TRBV28 and J usage is TRBJ2-1; a possible D gene is TRBD2 (5 bases). This CDR3 spans 12 amino acids. Between the trimmed V and J ends, which lost 3 bases and 7 bases, there was a span of 7 bases. Germline CDR1 reads MDHEN; CDR2 reads SYDVKM. The CDR3: CASSLRGNEQFF. In DNA form, the CDR3 reads TGTGCCAGCAGTTTGCGCGGGAATGAGCAGTTCTTC.

The chain combines TRBV18 with TRBJ2-5; TRBD1 aligns across 7 bases. The trim removed 2 bases at V and 4 bases at J, leaving 7 bases unmatched. Germline-derived CDR1 and CDR2 are KGHSH and LQKENI. The CDR3 contains 15 residues. In DNA form, the CDR3 reads TGTGCCAGCTCACCAAGGGCCACAGGGGCAGAGACCCAGTACTTC. The encoded protein is CASSPRATGAETQYF.

The rearrangement uses TRBV15 and TRBJ2-1; no definite D call. Germline V gives CDR1 LNHNV, CDR2 YYDKDF (reference sequence). This CDR3 region has 14 residues. Trimming pared 8 bases from V and 3 bases from J, leaving 14 bases between. CDR3 sequence: CATRMVSYYNEQFF. In DNA, the CDR3 is TGTGCCACCCGGATGGTGTCGTACTACAATGAGCAGTTCTTC.

The genes are TRBV28 and TRBJ1-5, with a weak D call TRBD1 (5 bases). This CDR3 comprises 15 residues. Deletions cut 2 bases from V and 1 base from J, with 9 bases between. Germline CDR1 and CDR2: MDHEN and SYDVKM. The CDR3 DNA reads TGTGCCAGCAGTTTAGGGACGGAAAGCAATCAGCCCCAGCATTTT. Amino acids: CASSLGTESNQPQHF.

This chain connects TRBV5-6 to TRBJ2-1; 7 nucleotides match TRBD1. The CDR3 extends over 16 amino acids. Germline assignment: CDR1 SGHDT and CDR2 YYEEEE. V was clipped by 3 bases and J by 3 bases; unmatched bases: 9. The DNA of the CDR3 is TGTGCCAGCAGCTCTTGGACAGGAGGCAGCTACAATGAGCAGTTCTTC. Translated, it gives CASSSWTGGSYNEQFF.

This clone has just a few counts. V gene TRBV6-5 combines with J gene TRBJ1-1; 8 bases agree with TRBD1. This CDR3 contains 14 residues. The junction had 6 bases not matched to a gene; V was cut back by 5 bases and J by 4 bases. CDR1 is MNHEY, CDR2 SVGAGI, per germline. CDR3 nucleotide sequence: TGTGCCAGCAGTCTAGACAGGGGAGGCACTGAAGCTTTCTTT. Protein sequence: CASSLDRGGTEAFF.

The chain employs TRBV28 and TRBJ1-5; TRBD1 is a possible D gene (6 bases). Germline CDR1 is MDHEN and CDR2 is SYDVKM. CDR3 size: 14 residues. V shed 8 bases and J shed 3 bases, with 14 bases lying between them. The CDR3: CASHPRGVNQPQHF. CDR3 nucleotides: TGTGCCAGCCATCCCAGGGGCGTCAATCAGCCCCAGCATTTT.

The table lists this clone with a count of one. The chain uses TRBV28 and TRBJ1-2; D possibly corresponds to TRBD1 (6 bases). V was shortened by 3 bases and J by 8 bases, with 16 bases between the two germline ends. Germline V gene lookup returns CDR1 MDHEN and CDR2 SYDVKM. The CDR3 is 14 amino acids. The CDR3, as DNA: TGTGCCAGCAGTTTTTCGAAACAGGGACGCGGCTACACCTTC. Residues: CASSFSKQGRGYTF.

This sequence joins TRBV27 and TRBJ1-2, with TRBD1 as a possible D gene (5 bases). Germline values: CDR1 MNHEY, CDR2 SMNVEV (reference sequence). The CDR3 is made up of 15 amino acids. The V gene lost 4 bases and the J gene lost 0 bases, with 12 bases spanning the gap. CDR3 nucleotide sequence: TGTGCCAGCAGTTATCAGGGAGTCACTAACTATGGCTACACCTTC. Its protein product is CASSYQGVTNYGYTF.